This paragraph covers one T cell receptor (beta chain) sequence. Seattle cases were enrolled at active infection and followed longitudinally. Study processing details: Estimated nucleated cell counts came from reference gene primer amplification. Method: immunoSEQ multiplex PCR; TCRdb's copy keeps in-frame clones and lacks some. V, J and clone size derive from that table, while D and trimming were established from the DNA sequence. Counted here are around 200,000 clones, roughly 90% occurring once; the ten biggest clones make up about 10%. The sample originates from a study of blood T cell repertoires in COVID-19. Study background: Some COVID-19 samples were acute and others convalescent; all came from the United States, Italy and Spain.

The germline gives CDR1 SGDLS, CDR2 YYNGEE. This CDR3 contains 14 residues. The V and J ends lost 4 bases and 6 bases, in that order; junction bases with no gene match: 9. Sequenced sample: peripheral blood. The chain combines TRBV9 with TRBJ2-7; 8 bases match TRBD1. The clonotype originates from a woman aged 60-75 years with COVID-19, enrolled during active disease. The chain's CDR3 is CASSFSQGASEQYF. The CDR3, as DNA: TGTGCCAGCAGCTTTAGCCAGGGGGCGAGCGAGCAGTACTTC.